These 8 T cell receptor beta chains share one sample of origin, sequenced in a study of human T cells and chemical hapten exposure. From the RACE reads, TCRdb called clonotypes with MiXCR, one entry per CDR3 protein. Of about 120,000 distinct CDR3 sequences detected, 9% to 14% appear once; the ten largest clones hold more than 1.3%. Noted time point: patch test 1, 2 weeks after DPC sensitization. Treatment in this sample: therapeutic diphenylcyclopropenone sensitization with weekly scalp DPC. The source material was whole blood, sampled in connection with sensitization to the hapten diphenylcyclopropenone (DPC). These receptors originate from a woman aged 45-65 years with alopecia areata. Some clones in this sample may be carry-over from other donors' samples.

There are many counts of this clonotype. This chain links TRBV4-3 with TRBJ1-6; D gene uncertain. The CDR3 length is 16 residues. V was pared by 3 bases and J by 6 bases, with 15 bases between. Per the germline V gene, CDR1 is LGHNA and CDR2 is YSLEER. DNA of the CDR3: TGCGCCAGCAGCCATGACTGGATCACCTCTAATTCACCCCTCCACTTT. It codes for CASSHDWITSNSPLHF.

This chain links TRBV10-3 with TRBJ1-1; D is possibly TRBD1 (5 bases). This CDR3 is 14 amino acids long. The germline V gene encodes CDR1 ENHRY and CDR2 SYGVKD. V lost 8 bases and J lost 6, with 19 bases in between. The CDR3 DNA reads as TGTGCCATCCGCGGGGGAGGGAGAAGTTCTGAAGCTTTCTTT. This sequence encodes CAIRGGGRSSEAFF.

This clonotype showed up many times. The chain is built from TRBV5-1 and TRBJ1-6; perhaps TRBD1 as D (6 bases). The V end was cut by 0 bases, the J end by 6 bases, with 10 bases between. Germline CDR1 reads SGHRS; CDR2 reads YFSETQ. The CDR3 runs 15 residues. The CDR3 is CASSLGTASNSPLHF. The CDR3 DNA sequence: TGCGCCAGCAGCTTGGGGACAGCTTCTAATTCACCCCTCCACTTT.

CDR3 residues: CASSSPRARQETQYF. In DNA form, the CDR3 reads TGTGCCAGCAGCTCACCACGAGCCCGGCAAGAGACCCAGTACTTC. The chain employs TRBV7-9 and TRBJ2-5, with no clear D. In germline, CDR1 is SEHNR, CDR2 FQNEAQ (reference sequence). There are 15 residues in the CDR3. Trimming stripped 4 bases from V and 2 bases from J, with 14 bases between.

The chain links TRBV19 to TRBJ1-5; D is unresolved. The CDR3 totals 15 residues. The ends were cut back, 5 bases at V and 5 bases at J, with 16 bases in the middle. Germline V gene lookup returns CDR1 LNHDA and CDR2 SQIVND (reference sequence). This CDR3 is CASSARPDWDQPQHF. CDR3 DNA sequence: TGTGCCAGTAGTGCTCGACCTGATTGGGATCAGCCCCAGCATTTT.

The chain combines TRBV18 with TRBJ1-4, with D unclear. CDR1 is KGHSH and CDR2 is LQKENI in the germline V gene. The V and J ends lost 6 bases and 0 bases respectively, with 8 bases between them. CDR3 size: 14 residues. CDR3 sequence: CASSPVATNEKLFF. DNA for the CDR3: TGTGCCAGCTCCCCCGTTGCAACTAATGAAAAACTGTTTTTT.

CDR3 nucleotides: TGTGCCAGCAGCTTCCTAGGGAGGGGTTCTGGGGCCAACGTCCTGACTTTC. As protein: CASSFLGRGSGANVLTF. The chain combines TRBV7-2 with TRBJ2-6, with 7 bases aligning to TRBD2. Germline assignment: CDR1 SGHTA and CDR2 FQGNSA. This CDR3 contains 17 residues. With 3 bases clipped from V and 1 base from J, the junction kept 6 bases outside the gene matches.

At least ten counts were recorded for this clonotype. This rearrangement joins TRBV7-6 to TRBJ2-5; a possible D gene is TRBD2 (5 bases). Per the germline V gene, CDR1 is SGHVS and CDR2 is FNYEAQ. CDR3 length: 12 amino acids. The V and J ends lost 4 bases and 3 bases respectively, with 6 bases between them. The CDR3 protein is CASSSGKETQYF. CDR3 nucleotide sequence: TGTGCCAGCAGCTCCGGGAAAGAGACCCAGTACTTC.